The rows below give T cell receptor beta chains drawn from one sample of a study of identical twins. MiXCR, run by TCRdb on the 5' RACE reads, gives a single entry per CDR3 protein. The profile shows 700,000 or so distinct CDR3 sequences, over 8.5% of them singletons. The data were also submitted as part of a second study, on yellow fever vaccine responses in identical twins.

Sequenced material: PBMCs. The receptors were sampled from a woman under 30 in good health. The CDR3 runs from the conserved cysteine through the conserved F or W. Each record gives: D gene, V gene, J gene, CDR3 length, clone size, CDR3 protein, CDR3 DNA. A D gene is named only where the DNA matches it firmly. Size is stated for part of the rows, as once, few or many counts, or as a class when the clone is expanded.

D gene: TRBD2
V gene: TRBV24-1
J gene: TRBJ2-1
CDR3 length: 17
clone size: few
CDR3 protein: CATSDSLAGGEFRGQFF
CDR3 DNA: TGTGCCACCAGTGATTCTCTAGCGGGAGGGGAGTTCAGGGGGCAGTTCTTC

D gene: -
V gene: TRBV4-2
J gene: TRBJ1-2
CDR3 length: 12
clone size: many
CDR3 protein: CASSQANYGYTF
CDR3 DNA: TGTGCCAGCAGCCAGGCTAACTATGGCTACACCTTC

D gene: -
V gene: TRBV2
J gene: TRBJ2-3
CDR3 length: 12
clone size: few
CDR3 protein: CASSEDRDTQYF
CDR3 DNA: TGTGCCAGCAGTGAGGACAGAGATACGCAGTATTTT

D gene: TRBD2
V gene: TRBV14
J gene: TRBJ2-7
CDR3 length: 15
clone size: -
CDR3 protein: CASSHPGLDPYEQYF
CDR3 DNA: TGTGCCAGCAGCCACCCGGGACTAGACCCCTACGAGCAGTACTTC

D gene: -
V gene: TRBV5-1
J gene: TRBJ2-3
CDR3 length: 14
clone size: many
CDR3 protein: CASSLDRSTDTQYF
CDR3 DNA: TGTGCCAGCAGCTTAGACAGGAGCACAGATACGCAGTATTTT

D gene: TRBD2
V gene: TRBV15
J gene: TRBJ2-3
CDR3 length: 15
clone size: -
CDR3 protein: CATSTGLASTDTQYF
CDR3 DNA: TGTGCCACCAGCACGGGACTAGCGAGCACAGATACGCAGTATTTT

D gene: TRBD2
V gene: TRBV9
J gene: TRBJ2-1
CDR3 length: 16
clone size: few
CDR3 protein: CASSVVGLAAYNEQFF
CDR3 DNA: TGTGCCAGCAGCGTAGTTGGGCTAGCGGCCTACAATGAGCAGTTCTTC

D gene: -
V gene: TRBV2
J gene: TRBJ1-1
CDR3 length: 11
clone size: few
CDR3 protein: CASILNTEAFF
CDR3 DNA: TGTGCCAGCATTTTGAACACTGAAGCTTTCTTT

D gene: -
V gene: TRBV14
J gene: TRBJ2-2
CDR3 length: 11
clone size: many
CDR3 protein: CASSQNRELFF
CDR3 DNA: TGTGCCAGCAGCCAGAACAGGGAGCTGTTTTTT

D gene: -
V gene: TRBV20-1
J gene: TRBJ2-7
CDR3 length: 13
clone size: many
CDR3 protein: CSASFGLLYEQYF
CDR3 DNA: TGCAGTGCTAGCTTCGGACTCCTCTACGAGCAGTACTTC

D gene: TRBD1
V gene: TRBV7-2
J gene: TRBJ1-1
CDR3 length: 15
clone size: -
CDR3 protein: CASSLVGQGPTEAFF
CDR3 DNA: TGTGCCAGCAGCTTAGTGGGACAGGGACCCACTGAAGCTTTCTTT

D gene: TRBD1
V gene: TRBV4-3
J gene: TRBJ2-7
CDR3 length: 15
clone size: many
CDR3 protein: CASSQEGQGNYEQYF
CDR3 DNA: TGCGCCAGCAGCCAGGAAGGACAGGGAAACTACGAGCAGTACTTC

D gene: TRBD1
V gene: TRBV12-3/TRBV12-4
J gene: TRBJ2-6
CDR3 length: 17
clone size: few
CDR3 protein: CASSSGDRGPGANVLTF
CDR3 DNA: TGTGCCAGCAGTTCCGGGGACAGGGGGCCTGGGGCCAACGTCCTGACTTTC

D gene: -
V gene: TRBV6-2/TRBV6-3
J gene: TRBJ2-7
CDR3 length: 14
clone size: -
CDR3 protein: CASSYSQLPYEQYF
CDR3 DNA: TGTGCCAGCAGTTACTCACAGCTTCCCTACGAGCAGTACTTC

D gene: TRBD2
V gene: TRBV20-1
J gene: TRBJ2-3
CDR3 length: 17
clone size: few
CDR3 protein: CSARGQLGTRNTDTQYF
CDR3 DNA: TGCAGTGCTAGAGGACAATTAGGGACTAGGAACACAGATACGCAGTATTTT

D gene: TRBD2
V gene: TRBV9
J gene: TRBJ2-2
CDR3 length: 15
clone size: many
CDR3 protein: CASSVLSGGNGELFF
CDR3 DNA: TGTGCCAGCAGCGTCCTGAGCGGGGGGAACGGGGAGCTGTTTTTT

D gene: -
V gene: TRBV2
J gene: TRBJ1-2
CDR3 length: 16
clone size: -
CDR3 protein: CASSPGQLLSYYGYTF
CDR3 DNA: TGTGCCAGCAGTCCTGGACAGCTTCTTTCCTACTATGGCTACACCTTC

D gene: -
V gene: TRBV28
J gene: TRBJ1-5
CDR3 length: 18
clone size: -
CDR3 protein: CASSLSALTGLSNQPQHF
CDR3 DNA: TGTGCCAGCAGTTTATCCGCTTTGACAGGACTAAGCAATCAGCCCCAGCATTTT

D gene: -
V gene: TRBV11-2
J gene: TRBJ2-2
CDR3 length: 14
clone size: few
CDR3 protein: CASKPSRGTGELFF
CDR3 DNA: TGTGCCAGCAAACCTAGCCGGGGCACCGGGGAGCTGTTTTTT

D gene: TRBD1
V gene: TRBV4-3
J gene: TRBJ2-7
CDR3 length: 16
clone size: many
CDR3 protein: CASSQAATGGAYEQYF
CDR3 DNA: TGCGCCAGCAGCCAAGCTGCAACAGGGGGAGCCTACGAGCAGTACTTC

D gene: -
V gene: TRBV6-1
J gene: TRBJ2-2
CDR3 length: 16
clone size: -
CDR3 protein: CASILGPAENTGELFF
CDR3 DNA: TGTGCCAGCATCCTCGGACCGGCAGAGAACACCGGGGAGCTGTTTTTT

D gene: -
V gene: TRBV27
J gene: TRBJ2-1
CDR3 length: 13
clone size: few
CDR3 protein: CASSSYGNNEQFF
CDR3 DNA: TGTGCCAGCAGTTCCTATGGAAACAATGAGCAGTTCTTC

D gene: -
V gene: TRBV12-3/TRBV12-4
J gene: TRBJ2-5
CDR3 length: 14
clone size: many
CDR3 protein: CASSLAGGQETQYF
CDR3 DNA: TGTGCCAGCAGTTTAGCGGGAGGACAAGAGACCCAGTACTTC

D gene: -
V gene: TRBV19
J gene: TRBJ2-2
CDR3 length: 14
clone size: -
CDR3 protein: CASMVAPNTGELFF
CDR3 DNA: TGTGCCAGCATGGTTGCTCCGAACACCGGGGAGCTGTTTTTT

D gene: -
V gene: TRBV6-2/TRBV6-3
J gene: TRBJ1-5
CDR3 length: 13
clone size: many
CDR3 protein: CASRVSSNQPQHF
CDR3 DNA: TGTGCCAGCAGGGTTAGTAGCAATCAGCCCCAGCATTTT

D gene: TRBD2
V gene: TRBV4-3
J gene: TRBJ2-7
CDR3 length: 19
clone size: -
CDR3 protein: CASSQPGLPRGRDSYEQYF
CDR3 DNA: TGCGCCAGCAGCCAACCTGGCCTACCTCGCGGGAGGGACTCCTACGAGCAGTACTTC